This TCR beta chain was identified in a study of CD4 T cells in relation to SARS-CoV-2 and coronaviruses. Before the COVID-19 pandemic, during about 2010-2019, CD4+ T cells were taken from unexposed donors. Isolation of CD4+ T cells took place after approximately eleven days in culture. With V trimmed by 3 bases and J by 2 bases, 6 bases remained unmatched. There are 15 residues in the CDR3. Germline CDR1 and CDR2: GTSNPN and SVGIG (reference sequence). Generated by immunoSEQ multiplex PCR, the TCRdb table keeps only in-frame clones and is missing some. The top ten hold around 11% of the sample, which has some 21,000 clones, about 80% seen once. As regards this clone: No antigen is known for it.

This receptor was taken from a human donor in good health. Specimen: CD4+ T cells from PBMCs, cultured in vitro. This chain uses TRBV30 with TRBJ2-5, with TRBD2 identical over 10 bases. The CDR3 DNA is TGTGCCTGGAGACTACTAGCGGGACAGCAAGAGACCCAGTACTTC. This translates into CAWRLLAGQQETQYF. The entire variable domain, with the rest obtained from reference TRBV30 and TRBJ2-5, is as follows: SQTIHQWPATLVQPVGSPLSLECTVEGTSNPNLYWYRQAAGRGLQLLFYSVGIGQISSEVPQNLSASRPQDRQFILSSKKLLLSDSGFYLCAWRLLAGQQETQYFGPGTRLLVL.